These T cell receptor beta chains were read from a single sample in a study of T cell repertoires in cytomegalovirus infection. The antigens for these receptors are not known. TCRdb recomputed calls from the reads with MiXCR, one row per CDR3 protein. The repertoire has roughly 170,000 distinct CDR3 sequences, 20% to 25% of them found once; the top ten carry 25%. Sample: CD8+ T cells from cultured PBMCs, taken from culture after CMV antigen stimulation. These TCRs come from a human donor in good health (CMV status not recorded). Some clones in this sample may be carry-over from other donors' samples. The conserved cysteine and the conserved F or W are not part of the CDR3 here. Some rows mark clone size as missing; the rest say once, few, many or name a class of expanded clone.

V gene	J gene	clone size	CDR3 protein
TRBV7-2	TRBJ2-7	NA	ASSLDQEYGEQY
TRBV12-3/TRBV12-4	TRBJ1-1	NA	ASSFRVQVNTEAF
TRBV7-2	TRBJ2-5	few	ASSPPPGTSGQETQY
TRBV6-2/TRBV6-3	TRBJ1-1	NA	ASTLGGSTEAF
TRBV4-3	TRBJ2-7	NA	ASSSRTFLGVDEQY
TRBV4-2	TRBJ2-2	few	ASSQDGHADYLNTGELF
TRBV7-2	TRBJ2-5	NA	ASSLNSMRGQGETQY
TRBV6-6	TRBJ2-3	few	ASSATPLQHTDTQY
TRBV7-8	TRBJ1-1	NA	ASSPTGFMNTEAF
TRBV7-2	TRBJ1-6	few	ASSLGKGTVTSPLH
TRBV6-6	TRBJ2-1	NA	ASSPPPTGLNEQF
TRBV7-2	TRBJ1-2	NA	ASRNRDLSNYGYT
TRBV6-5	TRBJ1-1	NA	ASSYNTNTEAF
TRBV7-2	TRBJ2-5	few	ASSSPRFLPSGGLQETQY
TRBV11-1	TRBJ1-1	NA	ASSFLFDNREAF
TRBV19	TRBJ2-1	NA	ATQRGPVSYNEQF
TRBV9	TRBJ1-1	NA	ASSVRGGDTEAF
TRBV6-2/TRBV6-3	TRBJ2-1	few	ASSYLITGSTDNEQF
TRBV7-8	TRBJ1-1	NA	ASSLVRVLNTEAF
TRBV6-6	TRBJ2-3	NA	ASSSGLGANTQY
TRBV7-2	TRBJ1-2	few	ASSLDKRNYGYT
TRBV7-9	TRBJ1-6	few	ASSWVSGGDSPLH
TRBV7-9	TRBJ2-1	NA	ASRGGTSNNEQF
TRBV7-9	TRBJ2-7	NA	ASSPTGQASSYEQY
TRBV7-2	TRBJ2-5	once	ASSFEGGLLAFAGKTQY
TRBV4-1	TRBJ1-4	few	ASRTDEVYEKLF
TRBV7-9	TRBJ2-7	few	ASSLNYRDREQY